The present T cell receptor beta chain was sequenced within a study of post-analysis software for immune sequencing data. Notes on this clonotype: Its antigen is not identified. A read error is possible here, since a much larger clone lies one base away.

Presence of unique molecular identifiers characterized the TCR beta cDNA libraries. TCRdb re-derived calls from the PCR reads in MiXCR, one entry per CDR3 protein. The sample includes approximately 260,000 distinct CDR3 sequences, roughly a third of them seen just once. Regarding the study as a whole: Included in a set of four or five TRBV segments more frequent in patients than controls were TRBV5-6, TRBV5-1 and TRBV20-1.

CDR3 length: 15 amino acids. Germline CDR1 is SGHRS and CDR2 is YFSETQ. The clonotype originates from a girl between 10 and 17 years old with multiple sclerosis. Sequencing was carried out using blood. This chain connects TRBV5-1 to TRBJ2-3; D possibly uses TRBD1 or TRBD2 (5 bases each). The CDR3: CASSRDGASTGTQYF. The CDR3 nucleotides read TGCGCCAGCAGCCGTGACGGCGCTAGCACAGGTACGCAGTATTTT.